Below are 2 T cell receptor beta chains sequenced from a single sample in a study of T-cell reconstitution after alpha-beta-depleted transplantation in children. Preparation of the TCRbeta library was carried out with unique molecular identifiers. TCRdb redid the calling of the PCR reads with MiXCR, one entry per CDR3 protein. The sample lists some 840,000 distinct CDR3 sequences; about 15% were seen once. The starting material was PBMCs, mostly from graft donor cells, obtained 360 days after TCRalphabeta/CD19-depleted stem cell transplant. These receptors were taken from a male patient younger than 18 who had a stem cell transplant for acute lymphoblastic leukemia, so the T cells may come from the graft donor.

As concerns this clonotype: One junction end does not reproduce the germline sequence, and a read error may be involved. This chain uses TRBV11-3 with TRBJ2-2, with D possibly being TRBD1 or TRBD2 (7 bases each). CDR3 length: 13 residues. CDR1 and CDR2 (germline): SGHNT, YENEEA. The DNA of the CDR3 is TGTGCCAGCGAACAGGGGAGGGCCGGGGAGCTGTGTTTT. Translation: CASEQGRAGELCF.

This clonotype was recorded a few times. The chain links TRBV6-1 to TRBJ1-5; 8 nucleotides align to TRBD1. This CDR3 contains 14 residues. The V gene's germline CDR1 is MNHNS and CDR2 SASEGT. Trimming took 4 bases from V and 7 from J; bases not matched to a gene: 6. The DNA for the CDR3 is TGTGCCAGCAGTGTCGACAGGGGATTACAGCCCCAGCATTTT. As protein: CASSVDRGLQPQHF.